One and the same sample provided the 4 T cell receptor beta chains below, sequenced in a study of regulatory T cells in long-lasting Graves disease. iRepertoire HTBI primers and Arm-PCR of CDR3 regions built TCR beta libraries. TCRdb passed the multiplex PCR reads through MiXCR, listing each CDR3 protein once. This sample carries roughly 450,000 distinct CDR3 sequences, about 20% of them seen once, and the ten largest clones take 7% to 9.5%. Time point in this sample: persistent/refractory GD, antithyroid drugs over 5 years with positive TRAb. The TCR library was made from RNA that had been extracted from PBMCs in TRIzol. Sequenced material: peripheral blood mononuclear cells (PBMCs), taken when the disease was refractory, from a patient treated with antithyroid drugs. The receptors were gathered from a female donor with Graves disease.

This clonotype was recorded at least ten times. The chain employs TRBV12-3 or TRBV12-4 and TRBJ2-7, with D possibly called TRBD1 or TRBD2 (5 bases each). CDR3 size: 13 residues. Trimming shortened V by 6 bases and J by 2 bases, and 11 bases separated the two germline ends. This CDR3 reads CASRPQGAYEQYF. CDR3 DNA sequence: TGTGCCAGCAGACCCCAGGGAGCCTACGAGCAGTACTTC.

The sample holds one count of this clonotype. The CDR3 nucleotides are TGCGCCAGCAGCTGGGCCGCCGGGACAGAACTACTGTTTTTT. Amino acid sequence: CASSWAAGTELLFF. The V and J genes are TRBV5-1 and TRBJ1-4; 7 nucleotides line up with TRBD1. The CDR3 sequence is 14 residues long. The junction had 12 bases not matched to a gene; V was cut back by 3 bases and J by 13 bases. In germline, CDR1 is SGHRS, CDR2 YFSETQ.

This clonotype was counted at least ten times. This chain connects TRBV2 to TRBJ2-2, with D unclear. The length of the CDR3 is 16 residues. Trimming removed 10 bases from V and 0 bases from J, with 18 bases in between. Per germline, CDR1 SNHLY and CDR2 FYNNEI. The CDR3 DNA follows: TGTGCCATCCTCCCCCCCCCGGAAGCGAACACCGGGGAGCTGTTTTTT. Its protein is CAILPPPEANTGELFF.

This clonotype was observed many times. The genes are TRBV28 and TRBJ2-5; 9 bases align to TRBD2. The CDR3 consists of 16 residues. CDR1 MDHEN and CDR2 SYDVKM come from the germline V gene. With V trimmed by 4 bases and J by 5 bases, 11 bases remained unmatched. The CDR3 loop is CASSSPKGTSHETQYF. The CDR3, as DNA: TGTGCCAGCAGTTCCCCCAAAGGGACTAGCCATGAGACCCAGTACTTC.